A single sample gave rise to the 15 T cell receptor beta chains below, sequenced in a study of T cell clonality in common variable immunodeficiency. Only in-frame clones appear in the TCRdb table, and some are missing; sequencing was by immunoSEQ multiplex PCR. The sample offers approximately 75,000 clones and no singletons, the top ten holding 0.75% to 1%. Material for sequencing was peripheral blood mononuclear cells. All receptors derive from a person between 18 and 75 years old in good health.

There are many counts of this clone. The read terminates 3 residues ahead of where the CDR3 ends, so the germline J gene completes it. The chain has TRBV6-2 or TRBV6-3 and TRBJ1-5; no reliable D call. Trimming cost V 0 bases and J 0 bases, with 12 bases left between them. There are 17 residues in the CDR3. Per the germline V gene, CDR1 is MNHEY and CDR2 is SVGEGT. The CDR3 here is CASSYSQNFYSNQPQHF. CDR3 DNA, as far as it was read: TGTGCCAGCAGTTACTCTCAAAACTTCTATAGCAATCAGCCC.

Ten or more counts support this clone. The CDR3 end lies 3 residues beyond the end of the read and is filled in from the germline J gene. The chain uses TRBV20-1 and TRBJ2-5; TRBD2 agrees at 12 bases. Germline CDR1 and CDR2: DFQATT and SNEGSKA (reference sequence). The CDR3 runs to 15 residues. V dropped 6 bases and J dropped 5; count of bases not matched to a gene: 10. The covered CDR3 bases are TGCAGTGCCAGTGCTAGCGGGAGGGCCTGGGAGACC. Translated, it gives CSASASGRAWET. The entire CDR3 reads CSASASGRAWETQYF.

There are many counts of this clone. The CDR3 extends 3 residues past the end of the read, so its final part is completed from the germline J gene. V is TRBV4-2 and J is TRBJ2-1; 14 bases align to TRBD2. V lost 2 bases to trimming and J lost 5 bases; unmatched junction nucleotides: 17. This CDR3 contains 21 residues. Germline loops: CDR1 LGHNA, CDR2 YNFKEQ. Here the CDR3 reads CASSQSRRTSGRYPLHNEQFF. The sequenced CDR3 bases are TGTGCCAGCAGCCAAAGTCGACGGACTAGCGGGAGGTATCCGCTACACAATGAG.

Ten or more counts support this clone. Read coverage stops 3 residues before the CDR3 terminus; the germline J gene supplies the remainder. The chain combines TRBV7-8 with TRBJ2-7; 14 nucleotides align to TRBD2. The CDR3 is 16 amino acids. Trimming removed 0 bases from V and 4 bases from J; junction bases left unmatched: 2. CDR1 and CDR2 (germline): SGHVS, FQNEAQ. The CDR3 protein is CASSLAGTSGSYEQYF. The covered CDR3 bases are TGTGCCAGCAGCTTAGCCGGGACTAGCGGGAGTTACGAG.

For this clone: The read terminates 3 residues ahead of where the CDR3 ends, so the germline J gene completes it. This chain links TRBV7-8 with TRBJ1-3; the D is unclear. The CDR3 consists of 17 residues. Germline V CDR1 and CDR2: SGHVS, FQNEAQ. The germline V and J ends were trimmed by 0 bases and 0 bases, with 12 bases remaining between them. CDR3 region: CASSLAPTTSSGNTIYF. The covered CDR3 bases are TGTGCCAGCAGCTTAGCCCCGACAACGAGCTCTGGAAACACC.

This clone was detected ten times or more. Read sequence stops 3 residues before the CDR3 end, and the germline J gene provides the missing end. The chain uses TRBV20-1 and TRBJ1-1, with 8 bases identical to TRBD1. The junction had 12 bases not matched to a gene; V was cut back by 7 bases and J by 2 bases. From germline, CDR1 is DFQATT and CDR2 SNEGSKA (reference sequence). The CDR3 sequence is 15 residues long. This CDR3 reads CSVYPIRGLNTEAFF. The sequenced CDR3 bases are TGCAGTGTTTACCCCATCAGGGGGCTAAACACTGAA.

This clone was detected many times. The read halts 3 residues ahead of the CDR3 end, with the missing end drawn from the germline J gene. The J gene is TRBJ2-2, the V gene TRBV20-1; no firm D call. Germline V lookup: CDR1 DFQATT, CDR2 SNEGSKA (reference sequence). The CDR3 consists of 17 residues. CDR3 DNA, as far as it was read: TGCAGTGCTAGGCTTTATTTACGTGTCCCGGGTAATGAAAAG. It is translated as CSARLYLRVPGNEK. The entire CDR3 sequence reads CSARLYLRVPGNEKLFF.

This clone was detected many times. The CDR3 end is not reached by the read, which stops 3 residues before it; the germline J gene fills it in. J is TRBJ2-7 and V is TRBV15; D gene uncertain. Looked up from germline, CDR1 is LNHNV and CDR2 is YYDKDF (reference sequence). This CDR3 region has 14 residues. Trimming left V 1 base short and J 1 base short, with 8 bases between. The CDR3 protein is CATSRVTVSYEQYF. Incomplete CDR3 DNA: TGTGCCACCAGCAGAGTAACGGTTTCCTACGAG.

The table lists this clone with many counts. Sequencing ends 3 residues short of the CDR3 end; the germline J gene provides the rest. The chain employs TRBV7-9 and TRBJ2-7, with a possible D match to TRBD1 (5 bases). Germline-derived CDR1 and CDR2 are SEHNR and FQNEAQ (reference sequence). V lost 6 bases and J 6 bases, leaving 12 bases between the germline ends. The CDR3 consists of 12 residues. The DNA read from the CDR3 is TGTGCCAGCAGGAACCAGGGCTTCGAG. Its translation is CASRNQGFE. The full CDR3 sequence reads CASRNQGFEQYF.

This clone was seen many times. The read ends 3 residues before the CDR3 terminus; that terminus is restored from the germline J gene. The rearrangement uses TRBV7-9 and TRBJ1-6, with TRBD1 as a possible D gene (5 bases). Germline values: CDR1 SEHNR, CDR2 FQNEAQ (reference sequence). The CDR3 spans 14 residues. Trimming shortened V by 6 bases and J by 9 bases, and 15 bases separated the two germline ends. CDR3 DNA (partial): TGTGCCAGCAGGATGATGCAGGGCTTTTCACCC. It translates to CASRMMQGFSP. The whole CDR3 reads CASRMMQGFSPLHF.

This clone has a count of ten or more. The part of the CDR3 DNA that was read is TGTGCCAGCTCACCACGACCGCCGGGTGAG. It is translated as CASSPRPPGE. The full CDR3 protein is CASSPRPPGEQFF. This chain joins TRBV18 and TRBJ2-1; no reliable D call. The read halts 3 residues ahead of the CDR3 end, with the missing end drawn from the germline J gene. V was clipped by 1 base and J by 9 bases, with 10 bases between them. This CDR3 contains 13 residues. From germline, CDR1 is KGHSH and CDR2 LQKENI.

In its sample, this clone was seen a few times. The DNA read from the CDR3 is TGTGCCAGTACCAAAGGGGGTTCTGGAAACACC. Its protein is CASTKGGSGNT. The CDR3 reads in full as CASTKGGSGNTIYF. The chain combines TRBV19 with TRBJ1-3; tentative D call: TRBD1 (6 bases). The CDR3 end lies 3 residues beyond the end of the read and is filled in from the germline J gene. The CDR3 contains 14 residues. Trimming pared 7 bases from V and 1 base from J, leaving 11 bases between. The V gene's germline CDR1 is LNHDA and CDR2 SQIVND (reference sequence).

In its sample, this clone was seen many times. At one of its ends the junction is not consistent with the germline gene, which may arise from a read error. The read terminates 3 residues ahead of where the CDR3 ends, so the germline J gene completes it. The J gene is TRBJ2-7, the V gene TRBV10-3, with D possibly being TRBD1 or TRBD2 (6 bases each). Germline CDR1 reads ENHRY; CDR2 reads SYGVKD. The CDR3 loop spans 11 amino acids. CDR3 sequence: CGGQSSYEQYF. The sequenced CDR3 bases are TGCGGGGGCCAGAGCTCCTACGAG.

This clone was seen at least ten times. The CDR3 bases that were read are TGTGCCAGCAGCTTAGCAGTTAGTGGA. Amino acid sequence: CASSLAVSG. The full CDR3 is CASSLAVSGAFF. V gene TRBV7-9 combines with J gene TRBJ1-1; no firm D call. Coverage ceases 3 residues before the CDR3 finishes, and the germline J gene fills in the end. This CDR3 has 12 amino acids. The germline V gene has CDR1 SEHNR and CDR2 FQNEAQ (reference sequence).

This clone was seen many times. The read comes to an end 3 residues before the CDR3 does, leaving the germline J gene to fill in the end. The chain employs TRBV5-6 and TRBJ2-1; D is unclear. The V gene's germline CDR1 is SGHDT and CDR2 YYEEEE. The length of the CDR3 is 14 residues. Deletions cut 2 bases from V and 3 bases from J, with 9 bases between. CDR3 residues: CASSLTGGYNEQFF. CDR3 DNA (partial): TGTGCCAGCAGCTTAACCGGTGGCTACAATGAG.